These 26 T cell receptor beta chains were sequenced from one sample in a study of cytomegalovirus exposure and HLA in healthy donors (dated by TCRdb to the late 2010s). The method was the immunoSEQ multiplex PCR assay. A mixture of 60 forward primers for TCR Vbeta segments and 13 reverse primers for TCR Jbeta segments was used in the multiplex PCR. Imported from immuneACCESS, the table was reduced by TCRdb to in-frame sequences with V and J called. These copies leave out some clones; in studies compared against another copy, an unresolved V gene accounts for under half, and the cause of the remainder is not known. The sample contains about 93,000 clones, just over 75% of them found a single time. The ten largest clonotypes hold 0.5% to 0.65% of the sample. The sample comprised PBMCs. The source of these receptors is a man in his thirties or forties in good health and CMV-seronegative.

The chain is built from TRBV6-1 and TRBJ2-7; D uncertain. Germline V gives CDR1 MNHNS, CDR2 SASEGT. This CDR3 region has 13 residues. The V end lost 7 bases, the J end lost 4 bases, and 14 bases lay between the germline ends. The CDR3 is CASKGEAGYEQYV. The CDR3 DNA follows: TGTGCCAGCAAAGGCGAGGCTGGATACGAGCAGTACGTC.

The chain joins TRBV2 to TRBJ2-7, with 9 bases matching TRBD1. Germline values: CDR1 SNHLY, CDR2 FYNNEI. The CDR3 sequence is 15 residues long. J gave up 6 bases and V 1 base, and 7 bases lay outside the gene matches. This CDR3 reads CASSEDTGGYGEQYF. The CDR3 DNA is TGTGCCAGCAGTGAAGATACAGGGGGCTACGGCGAGCAGTACTTC.

The CDR3 region is CASSPLYSGGRGTGELFF. CDR3 bases: TGTGCCAGCAGTCCCCTGTATTCAGGCGGGAGGGGCACCGGGGAGCTGTTTTTT. The V call is TRBV27, the J call TRBJ2-2; TRBD2 agrees at 9 bases. The CDR3 loop spans 18 amino acids. V lost 5 bases to trimming and J lost 4 bases; unmatched junction nucleotides: 14. The V gene's germline CDR1 is MNHEY and CDR2 SMNVEV (reference sequence).

The genes are TRBV7-7 and TRBJ2-2; 9 bases match TRBD1. This CDR3 is 14 amino acids long. Trimming removed 5 bases from V and 6 bases from J; junction bases left unmatched: 4. CDR1 is SSHAT and CDR2 is FNYEAQ in the germline V gene (reference sequence). The chain's CDR3 is CASSGGTGSGELFF. The CDR3 DNA sequence: TGTGCCAGCAGCGGGGGGACAGGGTCCGGGGAGCTGTTTTTT.

This chain uses TRBV5-1 with TRBJ2-1; D not resolved. Germline V gene data show CDR1 as SGHRS and CDR2 as YFSETQ. V lost 0 bases to trimming and J lost 0 bases, with 4 bases between them. There are 14 residues in the CDR3. The CDR3 sequence: CASSLDTSYNEQFF. The CDR3 DNA reads as TGCGCCAGCAGCTTGGACACCTCCTACAATGAGCAGTTCTTC.

The V call is TRBV7-2, the J call TRBJ2-3; 7 bases match TRBD2. V trimming: 5 bases; J trimming: 4 bases; junction bases outside the gene matches: 6. Germline V gene data show CDR1 as SGHTA and CDR2 as FQGNSA. The CDR3 runs to 14 residues. CDR3 in DNA: TGTGCCAGCAGCCCGTGGGGGGGGGCAGATACGCAGTATTTT. Translated, it gives CASSPWGGADTQYF.

The V and J genes are TRBV2 and TRBJ1-2, with 9 bases lining up with TRBD1. The junction had 2 bases not matched to a gene; V was cut back by 5 bases and J by 4 bases. Germline V gene data show CDR1 as SNHLY and CDR2 as FYNNEI. This CDR3 has 13 residues. CDR3 nucleotides: TGTGCCAGCAGTACAGGGGGCGTCTATGGCTACACCTTC. Encoded protein: CASSTGGVYGYTF.

V gene TRBV14 combines with J gene TRBJ1-1; 7 positions agree with TRBD1. Germline CDR1 and CDR2: SGHDN and FVKESK. Trimming at V came to 2 bases and at J to 1 base, leaving 4 bases not matched to a gene. The CDR3 consists of 15 residues. This CDR3 reads CASSQKGGRNTEAFF. DNA for the CDR3: TGTGCCAGCAGCCAAAAAGGGGGCAGGAACACTGAAGCTTTCTTT.

The V gene is TRBV2, the J gene TRBJ2-1, with 10 bases identical to TRBD2. This CDR3 is 15 amino acids long. V lost 10 bases and J lost 5; bases outside the gene matches: 11. Germline V CDR1 and CDR2: SNHLY, FYNNEI. CDR3 nucleotides: TGTGCCACCCAGGTACTAGCGGGGCCTCACAATGAGCAGTTCTTC. It encodes CATQVLAGPHNEQFF.

The chain recombines TRBV18 with TRBJ1-5, with TRBD1 identical over 10 bases. The CDR3 loop spans 18 amino acids. V shed 5 bases and J 4 bases; nucleotides not matched to a gene: 14. The germline V gene encodes CDR1 KGHSH and CDR2 LQKENI. As DNA, the CDR3 is TGTGCCAGCTCAGAGAGATCGGGGACAGGGGCTTCAAATCAGCCCCAGCATTTT. This translates into CASSERSGTGASNQPQHF.

This clone occurred once. V usage is TRBV4-2 and J usage is TRBJ2-5, with 7 bases that match TRBD1. The J call is doubtful: the DNA matches TRBJ2-7 better. This CDR3 contains 14 residues. Germline V gene sequence: CDR1 LGHNA, CDR2 YNFKEQ. As DNA, the CDR3 is TGTGCCAGCAGCCAAGGGGACAGAACCGGCGAGCAGTACTTC. This codes for CASSQGDRTGEQYF.

This chain joins TRBV6-1 and TRBJ2-7, with 7 bases identical to TRBD2. There are 14 residues in the CDR3. The trim removed 6 bases at V and 6 bases at J, leaving 11 bases unmatched. Germline assignment: CDR1 MNHNS and CDR2 SASEGT. DNA for the CDR3: TGTGCCAGCAGGATGGGGGGGATAGGAGCCGAGCAGTACGTC. Translated, it gives CASRMGGIGAEQYV.

V gene TRBV6-5 combines with J gene TRBJ2-1; 8 bases line up with TRBD2. This CDR3 region has 16 residues. V shed 1 base and J 4 bases; nucleotides not matched to a gene: 6. In germline, CDR1 is MNHEY, CDR2 SVGAGI. The CDR3 spells CASSYYGGGGYNEQFF. The CDR3 DNA is TGTGCCAGCAGTTACTACGGGGGGGGCGGATACAATGAGCAGTTCTTC.

The chain links TRBV5-4 to TRBJ2-4; D remains ambiguous. Germline loops: CDR1 SGHNT, CDR2 YYREEE (reference sequence). The CDR3 is 12 residues long. Trimming took off 5 bases at V and 9 bases at J, with 12 bases between the two ends. In DNA form, the CDR3 reads TGTGCCAGCAGTCCTAATTCGGGCATTCAGTACTTC. Protein: CASSPNSGIQYF.

The V gene is TRBV7-3, the J gene TRBJ2-1; D is undetermined. CDR3 length equals 14 residues. The germline V gene encodes CDR1 SGHTA and CDR2 FQGTGA. V lost 1 base and J 3 bases, leaving 7 bases between the germline ends. DNA for the CDR3: TGTGCCAGCAGCTTAAAAACCAGCTACAATGAGCAGTTCTTC. Amino acid sequence: CASSLKTSYNEQFF.

This chain connects TRBV19 to TRBJ1-2, with 9 bases matching TRBD1. V lost 5 bases to trimming and J lost 5 bases; unmatched junction nucleotides: 12. Germline loops: CDR1 LNHDA, CDR2 SQIVND (reference sequence). The length of the CDR3 is 16 residues. The CDR3 sequence is CASSPLPGQGFYGYTF. CDR3 nucleotides: TGTGCCAGTAGTCCCTTACCGGGACAGGGTTTTTATGGCTACACCTTC.

The rearrangement links TRBV2 to TRBJ1-4, with TRBD1 as a possible D gene (5 bases). Germline V CDR1 and CDR2: SNHLY, FYNNEI. Trimming shortened V by 11 bases and J by 2 bases, and 12 bases separated the two germline ends. This CDR3 spans 13 amino acids. The CDR3 DNA reads as TGTGCCGGAGTACCAGGGACTAATGAAAAACTGTTTTTT. Translation: CAGVPGTNEKLFF.

V is TRBV7-8 and J is TRBJ2-1, with D hard to call. The CDR3 has 17 residues. The germline V and J ends were trimmed by 0 bases and 4 bases, with 16 bases remaining between them. The V gene's germline CDR1 is SGHVS and CDR2 FQNEAQ. In DNA, the CDR3 is TGTGCCAGCAGCTTAGCTGCTGGCGGTGGATCTTACAATGAGCAGTTCTTC. Protein product: CASSLAAGGGSYNEQFF.

This clone was counted a single time. The J gene is TRBJ1-1, the V gene TRBV7-9; 7 bases align to TRBD1. V shed 4 bases, J shed 8 bases, and the junction held 10 bases outside the gene matches. From germline, CDR1 is SEHNR and CDR2 FQNEAQ (reference sequence). CDR3 length: 14 amino acids. CDR3 DNA sequence: TGTGCCAGCAGCTCCGCCTTGACAGGGTTAGAAGCTTTCTTT. This sequence encodes CASSSALTGLEAFF.

This sequence joins TRBV4-2 and TRBJ1-5; 7 nucleotides line up with TRBD1. With V trimmed by 3 bases and J by 0 bases, 5 bases remained unmatched. This CDR3 spans 16 amino acids. CDR1 and CDR2 from the germline V gene are LGHNA and YNFKEQ. Here the CDR3 reads CASSHRTGDSNQPQHF. DNA for the CDR3: TGTGCCAGCAGCCACCGGACAGGAGATAGCAATCAGCCCCAGCATTTT.

The J gene is TRBJ1-2, the V gene TRBV18; 9 positions match TRBD1. V lost 5 bases, J lost 5 bases, and 12 bases stayed unmatched. Germline CDR1 KGHSH, CDR2 LQKENI. The CDR3 length is 16 residues. This chain's CDR3 is CASSGPGTGSGYGYTF. CDR3 nucleotide sequence: TGTGCCAGCTCAGGCCCAGGGACAGGGTCAGGATATGGCTACACCTTC.

The chain employs TRBV13 and TRBJ2-7; a possible D gene is TRBD1 (5 bases). Trimming left V 5 bases short and J 0 bases short, with 11 bases between. Germline CDR1 reads PRHDT; CDR2 reads FYEKMQ (reference sequence). CDR3 length equals 14 residues. In DNA, the CDR3 is TGTGCCAGCAGCGACTTGGACACCTCCTACGAGCAGTACTTC. Translating it yields CASSDLDTSYEQYF.

V usage is TRBV7-9 and J usage is TRBJ2-4, with a possible D match to TRBD2 (6 bases). In germline, CDR1 is SEHNR, CDR2 FQNEAQ (reference sequence). The CDR3 is 14 residues long. V lost 7 bases to trimming and J lost 3 bases, with 13 bases between them. The CDR3 nucleotides read TGTGCCAGCACCCTCGGGAGTGGCAAAAACATTCAGTACTTC. This sequence encodes CASTLGSGKNIQYF.

The rearrangement joins TRBV5-1 to TRBJ2-1, with TRBD2 matching over 7 bases. In germline, CDR1 is SGHRS, CDR2 YFSETQ. The CDR3 loop spans 15 amino acids. After removal of 4 bases from V and 0 bases from J, the junction contained 4 bases not matched to a gene. The CDR3 coding sequence is TGCGCCAGCAGCACAGCGGGGCGCTCCTACAATGAGCAGTTCTTC. Protein product: CASSTAGRSYNEQFF.

The chain uses TRBV27 and TRBJ2-1; perhaps TRBD2 as D (6 bases). V lost 5 bases and J 6 bases, leaving 20 bases between the germline ends. CDR1 and CDR2 from the germline V gene are MNHEY and SMNVEV (reference sequence). The CDR3 is 16 amino acids. The CDR3 DNA reads as TGTGCCAGCAGTATCGCGGGGCGGGCCCCGGGCAATGAGCAGTTCTTC. Its translation is CASSIAGRAPGNEQFF.

The chain employs TRBV10-3 and TRBJ1-1; the match to TRBD1 covers 7 bases. This CDR3 has 14 amino acids. The germline V gene has CDR1 ENHRY and CDR2 SYGVKD. Trimming at V came to 8 bases and at J to 4 bases, leaving 10 bases not matched to a gene. CDR3 DNA: TGTGCCATCTCAGAGGGGGCAGGGGGCACTGAAGCTTTCTTT. Protein sequence: CAISEGAGGTEAFF.